Listed here are 5 T cell receptor beta chains from one sample, sequenced in a study of control samples from healthy donors and cancer patients. The data were produced by immunoSEQ multiplex PCR, yet TCRdb's version contains in-frame clones alone and is incomplete. The data contain about 120,000 clones, about 92% of them singletons. Sample: PBMCs. These receptor sequences come from a man older than 75 with head and neck cancer.

This chain joins TRBV5-1 and TRBJ1-1; possible D gene TRBD1, 5 bases. Germline CDR1 is SGHRS and CDR2 is YFSETQ. The CDR3 contains 15 residues. With 1 base removed from V and 1 base from J, the gap between germline ends came to 11 bases. CDR3 in DNA: TGCGCCAGCAGCTTGTGGGGGACGGGGAACACTGAAGCTTTCTTT. Protein product: CASSLWGTGNTEAFF.

This chain uses TRBV5-1 with TRBJ2-1; 9 bases map to TRBD1. V was clipped by 7 bases and J by 1 base; unmatched bases: 6. Germline CDR1 and CDR2: SGHRS and YFSETQ. CDR3 length: 15 residues. The CDR3 spells CASFPQGASYNEQFF. CDR3 in DNA: TGCGCCAGCTTTCCACAGGGGGCTTCCTACAATGAGCAGTTCTTC.

In its sample, this clone was seen once. The V gene is TRBV10-3, the J gene TRBJ2-1; D is ambiguous. The V and J ends lost 3 bases and 4 bases respectively, with 13 bases between them. The length of the CDR3 is 15 residues. Germline CDR1 is ENHRY and CDR2 is SYGVKD. The CDR3 DNA is TGTGCCATCAGTGAATCTCTAACCGTTTACAATGAGCAGTTCTTC. Protein product: CAISESLTVYNEQFF.

The chain employs TRBV4-3 and TRBJ2-3; 10 bases are a match to TRBD2. The CDR3 loop spans 16 amino acids. The V gene's germline CDR1 is LGHNA and CDR2 YSLEER. J gave up 2 bases and V 1 base, and 3 bases lay outside the gene matches. The CDR3 nucleotides are TGCGCCAGCAGCCAAGCCCTAGCGGGAGTCACAGATACGCAGTATTTT. Protein sequence: CASSQALAGVTDTQYF.

The V call is TRBV5-1, the J call TRBJ2-3; D gene unclear. The CDR3 covers 13 residues. From germline, CDR1 is SGHRS and CDR2 YFSETQ. Trimming took off 0 bases at V and 6 bases at J, with 8 bases between the two ends. CDR3 sequence reads: CASSLDRVDTQYF. CDR3 DNA: TGCGCCAGCAGCTTGGATAGGGTGGATACGCAGTATTTT.